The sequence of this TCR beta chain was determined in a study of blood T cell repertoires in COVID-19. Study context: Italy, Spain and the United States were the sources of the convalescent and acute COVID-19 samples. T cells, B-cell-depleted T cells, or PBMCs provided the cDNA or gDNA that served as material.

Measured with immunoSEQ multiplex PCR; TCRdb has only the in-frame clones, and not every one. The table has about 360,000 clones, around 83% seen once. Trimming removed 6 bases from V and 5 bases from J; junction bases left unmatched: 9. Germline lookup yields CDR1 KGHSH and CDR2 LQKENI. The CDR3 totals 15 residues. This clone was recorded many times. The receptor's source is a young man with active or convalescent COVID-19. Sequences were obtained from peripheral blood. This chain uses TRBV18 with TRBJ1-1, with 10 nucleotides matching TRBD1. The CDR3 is CASSLGTGEVTEAFF. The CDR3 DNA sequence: TGTGCCAGCTCCCTCGGGACAGGGGAAGTAACTGAAGCTTTCTTT.